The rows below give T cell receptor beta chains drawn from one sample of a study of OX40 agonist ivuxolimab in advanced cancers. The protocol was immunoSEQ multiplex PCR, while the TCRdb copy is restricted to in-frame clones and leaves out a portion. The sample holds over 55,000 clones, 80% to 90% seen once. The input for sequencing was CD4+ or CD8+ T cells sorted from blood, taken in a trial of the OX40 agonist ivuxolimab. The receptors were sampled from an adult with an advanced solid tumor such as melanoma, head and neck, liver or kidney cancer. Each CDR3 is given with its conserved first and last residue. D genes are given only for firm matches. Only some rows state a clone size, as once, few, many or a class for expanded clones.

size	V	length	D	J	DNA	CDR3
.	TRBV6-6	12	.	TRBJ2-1	TGTGCCAGCAACGACCTCAGGGGTGAGCAGTTCTTC	CASNDLRGEQFF
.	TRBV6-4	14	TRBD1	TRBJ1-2	TGTGCCAGCAGTCAACAACAGGGGAACTATGGCTACACCTTC	CASSQQQGNYGYTF
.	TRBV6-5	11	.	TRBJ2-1	TGTGCCAGCAGTTACGTCTCTGAGCAGTTCTTC	CASSYVSEQFF
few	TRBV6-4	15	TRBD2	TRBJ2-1	TGTGCCAGCAGTGACGGGACTAGCGGGTACAATGAGCAGTTCTTC	CASSDGTSGYNEQFF
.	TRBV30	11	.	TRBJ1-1	TGTGCCTTATGGGGGCGGACTGAAGCTTTCTTT	CALWGRTEAFF
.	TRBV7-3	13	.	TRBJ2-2	TGTGCCAGCAGCCCTCTTGGGCACGGGGAGCTGTTTTTT	CASSPLGHGELFF
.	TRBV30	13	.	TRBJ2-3	TGTGCCTGGCGACTACCAGCTACAGATACGCAGTATTTT	CAWRLPATDTQYF
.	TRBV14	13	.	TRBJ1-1	TGTGCCAGCAGCCAAGTGGAGGGCACTGAAGCTTTCTTT	CASSQVEGTEAFF
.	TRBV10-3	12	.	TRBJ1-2	TGTGCCATCAGCGGAGGCAACTATGGCTACACCTTC	CAISGGNYGYTF
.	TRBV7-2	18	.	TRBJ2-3	TGTGCCAGCAGCTTAGATATCTTAGTTGGCAGGGAGAAAGATACGCAGTATTTT	CASSLDILVGREKDTQYF
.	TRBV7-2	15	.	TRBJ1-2	TGTGCCAGCACCCCTCCGCCAGGGTCCCACTATGGCTACACCTTC	CASTPPPGSHYGYTF
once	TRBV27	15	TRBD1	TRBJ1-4	TGTGCCAGCAGCCGCGACAGGGCGGCTAATGAAAAACTGTTTTTT	CASSRDRAANEKLFF
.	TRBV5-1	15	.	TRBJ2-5	TGCGCCAGCAGGGAGAGGGGGACGGCCCAAGAGACCCAGTACTTC	CASRERGTAQETQYF
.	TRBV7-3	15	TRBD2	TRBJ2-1	TGTGCCAGCAGCTCCTCGTCCGGGACTAGCGGGAGTACGTTCTTC	CASSSSSGTSGSTFF
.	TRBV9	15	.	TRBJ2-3	TGTGCCAGCAGCGTAGGCCCGGGGAACACAGATACGCAGTATTTT	CASSVGPGNTDTQYF
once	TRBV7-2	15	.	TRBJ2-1	TGTGCCAGCACCCTTCTTGATCCATCCTCCGGTGAGCAGTTCTTC	CASTLLDPSSGEQFF
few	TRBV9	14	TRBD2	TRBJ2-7	TGTGCCAGCAGCGTATCCAGCGGGAGATACGAGCAGTACTTC	CASSVSSGRYEQYF
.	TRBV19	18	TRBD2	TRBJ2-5	TGTGCCAGTAGTATCCTGGGACTAGCGGGAGGAGGGATAGAGACCCAGTACTTC	CASSILGLAGGGIETQYF
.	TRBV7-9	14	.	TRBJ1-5	TGTGCCAGCAGTTTTGGTCAGAACAATCAGCCCCAGCATTTT	CASSFGQNNQPQHF
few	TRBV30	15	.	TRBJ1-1	TGTGCTGTGAAATTCCAGGTGGGCTTGAACACTGAAGCTTTCTTT	CAVKFQVGLNTEAFF
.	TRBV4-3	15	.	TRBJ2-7	TGCGCCAGCAGCTTAACCGAGGGGCCCTCCTACGAGCAGTACTTC	CASSLTEGPSYEQYF
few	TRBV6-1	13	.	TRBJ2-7	TGTGCCAGCAGTGAGGGTCTATCCTACGAGCAGTACTTC	CASSEGLSYEQYF
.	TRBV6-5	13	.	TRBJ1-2	TGTGCCAGCAGCCGGATTTCCAATTTTGGCTACACCTTC	CASSRISNFGYTF
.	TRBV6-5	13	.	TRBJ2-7	TGTGCCAGCATATCAGGGGGAGGGATCGAGCAGTACTTC	CASISGGGIEQYF
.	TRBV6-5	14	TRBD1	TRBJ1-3	TGTGCCAGCATTGGACAGGGGTGGGGAAACACCATATATTTT	CASIGQGWGNTIYF
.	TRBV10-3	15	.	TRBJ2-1	TGTGCCATCAGTCAACAGAGGAGCTCCTACAATGAGCAGTTCTTC	CAISQQRSSYNEQFF
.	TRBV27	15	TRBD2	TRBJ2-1	TGTGCCAGCAGTTCTCTAGCGGGAGGGCCTCATGAGCAGTTCTTC	CASSSLAGGPHEQFF
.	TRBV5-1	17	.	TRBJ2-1	TGCGCCAGCAGCTTGAGCCCGCAGGGGAGGACCTACAATGAGCAGTTCTTC	CASSLSPQGRTYNEQFF
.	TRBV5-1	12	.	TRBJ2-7	TGCGCCAGCAGCTTTGACGGATACGAGCAGTACTTC	CASSFDGYEQYF
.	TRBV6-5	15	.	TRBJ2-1	TGTGCCAGCCAGCCCCGAGGCCTCCCGGGGGATGAGCAGTTCTTC	CASQPRGLPGDEQFF
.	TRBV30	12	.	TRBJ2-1	TGTGCCTGGAAACTATGGGGTAATGAGCAGTTCTTC	CAWKLWGNEQFF